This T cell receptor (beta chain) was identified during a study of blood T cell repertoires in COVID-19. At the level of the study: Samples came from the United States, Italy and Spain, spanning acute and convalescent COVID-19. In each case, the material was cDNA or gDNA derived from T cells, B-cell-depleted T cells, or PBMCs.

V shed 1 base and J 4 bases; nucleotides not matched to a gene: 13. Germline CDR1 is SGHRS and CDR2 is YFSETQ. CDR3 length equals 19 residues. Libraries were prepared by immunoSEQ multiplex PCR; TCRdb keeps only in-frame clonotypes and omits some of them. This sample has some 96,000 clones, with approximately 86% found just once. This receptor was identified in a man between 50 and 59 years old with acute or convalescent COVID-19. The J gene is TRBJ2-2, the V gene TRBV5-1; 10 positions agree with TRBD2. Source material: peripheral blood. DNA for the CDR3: TGCGCCAGCAGCTTGTTCCCAGCGGGAGGGCCACGAGGCACCGGGGAGCTGTTTTTT. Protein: CASSLFPAGGPRGTGELFF. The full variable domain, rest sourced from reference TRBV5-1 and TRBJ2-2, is KAGVTQTPRYLIKTRGQQVTLSCSPISGHRSVSWYQQTPGQGLQFLFEYFSETQRNKGNFPGRFSGRQFSNSRSEMNVSTLELGDSALYLCASSLFPAGGPRGTGELFFGEGSRLTVL.